The 10 T cell receptor beta chains in this list originate from one sample, sequenced in a study of human T cells and chemical hapten exposure. TCRdb processed the RACE reads anew with MiXCR; each CDR3 protein has one entry. Of approximately 80,000 distinct CDR3 sequences listed, around a tenth are singletons. Time point denoted: patch test 1, 2 weeks after DPC sensitization. Specified treatment: therapeutic diphenylcyclopropenone sensitization with weekly scalp DPC. Sequencing was performed on whole blood, taken in connection with sensitization to the hapten diphenylcyclopropenone (DPC). The source of these receptors is a woman aged 45-65 years with alopecia areata. Some clones in this sample may be carry-over from other donors' samples.

V is TRBV12-3 or TRBV12-4 and J is TRBJ1-3, with D perhaps matching TRBD1 (6 bases). Trimming took off 6 bases at V and 0 bases at J, with 9 bases between the two ends. This CDR3 has 14 amino acids. CDR3 DNA: TGTGCCAGCAGGGACAGTGCCTCTGGAAACACCATATATTTT. This codes for CASRDSASGNTIYF.

This clonotype was detected many times. The chain links TRBV7-2 to TRBJ1-1; tentative D call: TRBD1 (6 bases). Trimming removed 6 bases at V and 5 bases at J, with 13 bases between. The germline V gene has CDR1 SGHTA and CDR2 FQGNSA. This CDR3 has 13 amino acids. The CDR3 DNA follows: TGTGCCAGCAGACCACTGGGGGCGACTGAAGCTTTCTTT. Translated: CASRPLGATEAFF.

This clonotype was picked up many times. The V and J genes are TRBV28 and TRBJ1-2; D unclear. The length of the CDR3 is 16 residues. Trimming took off 7 bases at V and 4 bases at J, with 22 bases between the two ends. Germline CDR1 MDHEN, CDR2 SYDVKM. CDR3 bases: TGTGCCAGCACCTCCGCCGCGGTCACGTCTTTCTATGGCTACACCTTC. Residues: CASTSAAVTSFYGYTF.

The chain uses TRBV10-3 and TRBJ1-2; 7 nucleotides agree with TRBD1. The germline V gene encodes CDR1 ENHRY and CDR2 SYGVKD. The J segment lost 6 bases and the V segment lost 6 bases, leaving 13 bases of the junction unmatched. This CDR3 region has 15 residues. CDR3 region: CAIRPTPGQSNGYTF. In nucleotides, the CDR3 is TGTGCCATCAGACCTACTCCGGGACAGTCAAATGGCTACACCTTC.

The V gene is TRBV20-1, the J gene TRBJ2-7, with D maybe TRBD1 (6 bases). CDR1 is DFQATT and CDR2 is SNEGSKA in the germline V gene (reference sequence). Between the trimmed V and J ends, which lost 4 bases and 3 bases, there was a span of 16 bases. The CDR3 runs 14 residues. The CDR3: CSANLGGRDYEQYF. In DNA form, the CDR3 reads TGCAGTGCTAATCTAGGGGGTCGTGACTACGAGCAGTACTTC.

The DNA for the CDR3 is TGTGCCAGCAGCCTACGACAGGGGGCACGTGGGGTTCGGGAGACCCAGTACTTC. Protein product: CASSLRQGARGVRETQYF. The V and J genes are TRBV7-9 and TRBJ2-5; TRBD1 aligns across 10 bases. The CDR3 is made up of 18 amino acids. Germline CDR1 SEHNR, CDR2 FQNEAQ (reference sequence). V lost 5 bases to trimming and J lost 5 bases; unmatched junction nucleotides: 17.

In this sample, this clonotype turned up many times. The genes are TRBV7-9 and TRBJ2-5; 13 nucleotides align to TRBD2. V lost 6 bases to trimming and J lost 3 bases; unmatched junction nucleotides: 13. The CDR3 covers 18 residues. The V gene's germline CDR1 is SEHNR and CDR2 FQNEAQ (reference sequence). CDR3 sequence reads: CASRSGLAGVREKETQYF. CDR3 in DNA: TGTGCCAGCAGATCCGGACTAGCGGGAGTACGGGAAAAAGAGACCCAGTACTTC.

This clonotype was seen a few times. V usage is TRBV27 and J usage is TRBJ1-5, with 8 bases identical to TRBD1. CDR3 length: 18 residues. V shed 4 bases, J shed 0 bases, and the junction held 11 bases outside the gene matches. Germline assignment: CDR1 MNHEY and CDR2 SMNVEV (reference sequence). CDR3 nucleotide sequence: TGTGCCAGCAGTTCCCCCTCGACAGGGGCCGGTAGCAATCAGCCCCAGCATTTT. It codes for CASSSPSTGAGSNQPQHF.

This clonotype occurred many times. The rearrangement links TRBV20-1 to TRBJ1-5, with 9 bases aligning to TRBD1. Germline V gene data show CDR1 as DFQATT and CDR2 as SNEGSKA (reference sequence). There are 16 residues in the CDR3. Trimming removed 0 bases from V and 3 bases from J; junction bases left unmatched: 6. The CDR3 spells CSARDMRQGVNQPQHF. CDR3 nucleotide sequence: TGCAGTGCTAGAGATATGAGACAGGGGGTCAATCAGCCCCAGCATTTT.

This clonotype was counted a few times. The chain carries TRBV7-6 and TRBJ2-2; 7 bases align to TRBD1. Germline V gene sequence: CDR1 SGHVS, CDR2 FNYEAQ. The CDR3 covers 15 residues. V lost 1 base to trimming and J lost 8 bases; unmatched junction nucleotides: 7. The CDR3 DNA is TGTGCCAGCAGCTTAGGGGACAGTTGGCCGGGGGAGCTGTTTTTT. Translation: CASSLGDSWPGELFF. Together with reference TRBV7-6 and TRBJ2-2, the CDR3 gives the full variable domain: GAGVSQSPRYKVTKRGQDVALRCDPISGHVSLYWYRQALGQGPEFLTYFNYEAQQDKSGLPNDRFSAERPEGSISTLTIQRTEQRDSAMYRCASSLGDSWPGELFFGEGSRLTVL.